The clone carrying this TCR beta chain has at least ten counts. What it binds is unknown. The source of the sample is a study of T cells in Graves' hyperthyroidism and ophthalmopathy. General study findings and limits: A 13 V-J model separated ophthalmopathy from stable hyperthyroidism.

Uncontrolled infection, other autoimmune disease, pregnancy or lactation led to exclusion. The source material, RNA transcripts, was used to amplify TCR beta CDR3 regions. An initial round of RT-PCR targeting the TCR CDR3 relied on the HTBI primer set. From the multiplex PCR reads, TCRdb called clonotypes with MiXCR, one entry per CDR3 protein. The table has 300,000 to 450,000 distinct CDR3 sequences, more than 20% seen once; the top ten hold 73%. This CDR3 comprises 14 residues. With 6 bases removed from V and 2 bases from J, the gap between germline ends came to 11 bases. CDR1 is SNHLY and CDR2 is FYNNEI in the germline V gene.

The chain employs TRBV2 and TRBJ2-1; D tentatively fits TRBD1 or TRBD2 (5 bases each). The TCR comes from a middle-aged man with Graves' hyperthyroidism. The specimen sequenced was blood. Here the CDR3 reads CASRWDRTYNEQFF. The CDR3 region has the DNA TGTGCCAGCAGATGGGACCGCACCTACAATGAGCAGTTCTTC.